The following is a T cell receptor beta chain sequence with its context. This sample was included in a study of blood T cell repertoires in COVID-19. V was clipped by 1 base and J by 5 bases; unmatched bases: 2. CDR1 is MGHRA, CDR2 YSYEKL, per germline. The CDR3 length is 14 residues. The table came from immunoSEQ multiplex PCR; TCRdb's copy has only in-frame clones and leaves some out. The sample carries over 200,000 clones, 88% recorded once. The TCR sequence derives from a woman aged 25 to 39 who had been exposed to COVID-19. Sequencing was performed on PBMCs or T cells enriched from blood (not recorded which). The chain uses TRBV4-1 and TRBJ2-7; 10 nucleotides agree with TRBD1. CDR3 region: CASSQAGTGDEQYF. The CDR3 bases are TGCGCCAGCAGCCAAGCCGGGACAGGGGACGAGCAGTACTTC.